This TCR beta chain derives from a study of blood T cells in healthy people across ages. Overall study findings and caveats: Both higher diversity and more naive CD4+ cells marked long-lived donors when set against aged donors.

The germline CDR1 and CDR2 sequences are SGHTA and FQGNSA. The CDR3 totals 15 residues. V shed 7 bases and J 7 bases; nucleotides not matched to a gene: 8. A second about 7 to 12 cycle PCR used barcoded and J-beta primers. TCRdb redid the calling of the 5' RACE reads with MiXCR, one entry per CDR3 protein. The data show around 650,000 distinct CDR3 sequences, about 30% seen once. This clonotype was counted only a few times. Its antigen is currently unknown. The sample was blood. This clonotype was sampled from a woman aged 80 or over in good health. The chain couples TRBV7-2 to TRBJ1-4; 11 positions match TRBD1. CDR3 loop: CASTPKGTGGEKLFF. The CDR3 DNA sequence: TGTGCCAGCACCCCCAAAGGGACAGGGGGTGAAAAACTGTTTTTT.